This entry is about one T cell receptor beta chain. Antigen specificity is unknown. The source of the sample is a study of identical twins. Points from the study as a whole: Among beta out-of-frame sequences, excess sharing between twins appeared weaker. Cord blood's abundant beta clonotypes had fewer insertions, unlike memory repertoires.

The cDNA had a unique molecular identifier and a template-switch universal primer site. Each CDR3 protein is one row after TCRdb ran MiXCR on the 5' RACE reads. The sample holds approximately 490,000 distinct CDR3 sequences; approximately 20% are singletons and the top ten take approximately 0.49%. Germline CDR1 SEHNR, CDR2 FQNEAQ (reference sequence). V was shortened by 4 bases and J by 5 bases, with 14 bases between the two germline ends. The CDR3 is made up of 14 amino acids. This sample also appeared in a second study, on yellow fever vaccine responses in identical twins.

The V and J genes are TRBV7-9 and TRBJ2-5, with unresolved D. Sequenced material: CD4+ T cells sorted from blood. This receptor was taken from a woman under 30 in good health. CDR3 DNA: TGTGCCAGCAGCTCTGGCCGGGCCGTGGAGACCCAGTACTTC. Amino acid sequence: CASSSGRAVETQYF.